This T cell receptor (beta chain) was found in a study of cytomegalovirus exposure and HLA in healthy donors (dated by TCRdb to 2015 to 2018). In terms of the full investigation: An earlier analysis of 587 of the donors reported roughly 300 Gb of sequence data and roughly 110 million unique TCR beta sequences from 150 million to 200 million T cells. An early release that covered around 590 HLA-typed donors contained approximately 300 gigabases of sequencing data and tens of millions of unique TCR sequences. Of the 350 to 400 genotyped donors, about 84% fell in the genetic ancestry cluster associated with self-reported Caucasian donors. The aim of the study was to test whether cataloging public T cell receptors could identify signatures of past pathogen exposure. The study profiled the T cell repertoires of about 720 subjects by immunosequencing and related them to cytomegalovirus serostatus. In addition to the first cohort of hundreds of subjects, a separate validation cohort of 120 different subjects was used. To predict cytomegalovirus infection status, the study brought together high-throughput TCR immunosequencing, statistical association of individual TCRs with disease status, and machine learning. To study patterns of TCR occurrence, a later analysis re-analyzed previously published TCR beta repertoires from under 750 donors and added high-resolution HLA genotyping. Rather than using new phenotypic data, the later analysis identified candidate immune exposures from TCR beta sequences and from how often those sequences occurred across donors. An earlier analysis of around 580 of the donors used high-throughput TCR beta sequencing to judge whether each TCR beta V gene segment behaved as functional or pseudogenic. Alongside the repertoire data, information on donor age, sex, ethnicity and CMV serostatus was compiled. A later genetic analysis took genome-wide SNP genotypes for about three fifths of the 666 donors and used that subset as a discovery cohort. All discovery cohort repertoires had been generated on a single sequencing platform. Class I and class II HLA loci were covered by the typing at four-digit resolution. The number of donors typed differed by locus, with 629-630 for A, B, C, DRB1 and DQB1, roughly 520 for DQA1, 600 to 610 for DPA1, and about 450 for DPB1. Five DR-DQ haplotypes were treated as single units for association and clustering because of strong linkage in the cohort. Across roughly 420 genotyped donors of the cohort, an average of 235,054 unique TCR beta nucleotide sequences per donor were sequenced, and 15% to 20% of those sequences were non-productive. Overall study results and their limits: Immune exposure information for the cohort was limited to CMV serostatus. Some IMGT-functional V segments, including TRBV6-2 and TRBV6-3, could not be told apart with the 87-base-pair reads, so those segments were excluded. In a later genetic analysis, fewer N-insertions in productive TCRs were reported among donors in an Asian-associated ancestry cluster than the 666-donor mean. A further reported finding was that TCR beta sequences accurately predicted the HLA-A and HLA-B alleles for most subjects in the first cohort. In both the original and validation cohorts, the classifier was reported to diagnose cytomegalovirus status with high specificity and sensitivity. The presence/absence analyses assumed that sequencing depth was roughly uniform across donors, and that assumption may not be true. The study gave a list of under 200 TCR beta chains associated with cytomegalovirus. A later analysis found that HLA-associated TCR beta chains were more clonally expanded and had lower generation probabilities than equally common non-associated chains. The sequencing pipeline was judged likely to have produced a cluster of highly shared sequence variants as a technical artifact. In a later analysis, several top co-occurrence clusters were reported to appear linked to parvovirus B19, influenza, CMV and Epstein-Barr virus. Correlated functional status among segregating V segments might reflect linkage disequilibrium, but an unknown experimental factor could not be ruled out. The authors suggested that the approach could potentially be generalized to other disease states and immunological phenotypes. Because some donors lacked HLA typing at each locus, the association tests relied only on the typed subset. When HLA alleles, especially DR and DQ, strongly co-occurred, TCR associations were difficult to assign to individual alleles. An association between a missense DCLRE1C variant and V-gene and J-gene trimming of TCR beta chains was found in a later genetic analysis and replicated in an independent cohort. A few of the identified cytomegalovirus-associated TCR beta chains were confirmed in vitro to be specific for cytomegalovirus antigens. Because counts were too low, roughly 18 rarely observed V segments, including chromosome 9 orphons, were left out of the earlier analysis of 587 of the donors. This cohort had only TCR beta chains sequenced, and the lack of alpha or paired-chain data limited which features could be detected. An earlier analysis of roughly 570 of the donors showed that most TCR beta V segments appeared in productive rearrangements either about 87% or about 30% of the time, which broadly matched IMGT annotations. Most TCR sequences were observed very rarely across donors, whereas some public TCRs were present in many individuals. According to a later analysis, most CMV-associated TCR beta chains appeared to be HLA-restricted, and the HLA associations seemed to be driven largely by CMV exposure. A later analysis associated 15,000 to 20,000 TCR beta sequences with specific HLA alleles at a false discovery rate of 0.05. According to a later analysis, TCR association rates differed among HLA loci, with DRB1 alleles showing the most associated TCRs and HLA-C alleles showing the fewest.

Receptor libraries were prepared by the immunoSEQ multiplex PCR assay. The multiplex PCR relied on a mix of 60 forward primers for TCR Vbeta segments and 13 reverse primers for TCR Jbeta segments. A multiplex PCR assay on genomic DNA amplified the CDR3 region of rearranged TCR beta genes. The Illumina HiSeq System was used to sequence the amplified TCR beta libraries as 87-base-pair reads. The source study handled its data this way. A later analysis counted some 74 million unique TCR beta chains across the 550 to 750 repertoires, and roughly 11 million of these chains were shared by at least two donors. Raw reads were error-corrected and collapsed into unique sequences by a nearest-neighbor algorithm in which closely related sequences were merged to remove PCR and sequencing errors. CDR3 sequences were aligned to IMGT reference sequences to assign V, D and J gene segments. For a sequence to be retained, a match of at least six nucleotides to both a V gene segment and a J gene segment was required. A rearrangement counted as productive if the CDR3 had no stop codons and remained in frame with V and J, and every other rearrangement counted as non-productive. Following IMGT convention, CDR3 was defined as the stretch from the second conserved V-encoded cysteine to the conserved J-encoded phenylalanine. In an earlier analysis of more than 550 of the donors, sequences lacking an unambiguous match to a single V gene segment were excluded. In an earlier analysis of about 590 of the donors, a V segment was called functional when productive rearrangements were above 56.7%, and segregating when the standard deviation between donors exceeded 5%. To diagnose cytomegalovirus status from the catalog of TCR beta chain sequences, a statistical classification framework was built. In a later analysis, V and J genes were assigned by comparing TCR nucleotide sequences against IMGT/GENE-DB human TR gene sequences. Using the TCRdist pipeline, a later analysis assigned CDR3 sequences along with most-parsimonious VDJ recombination scenarios. In a later analysis, each TCR beta chain was defined by its CDR3 amino acid sequence together with its V-gene family, and reads without a unique V-gene family were excluded. In a later analysis, 450 to 600 highly shared, low-generation-probability nucleotide sequences were removed to address suspected cross-contamination and a sequencing artifact. In a later analysis, a clonal expansion index was calculated for each public chain from normalized within-repertoire ranks of inferred template counts. Generation probabilities in a later analysis came from a VDJ recombination model fitted to out-of-frame rearrangements, and those results were checked against IGoR. In a later analysis, TCR-TCR, TCR-HLA and TCR-CMV co-occurrence was scored with hypergeometric tests, and a repertoire-size bias correction was applied to TCR pairs. A later analysis estimated false discovery rates by permuting HLA or CMV assignments 20 times. In a later analysis, co-occurring TCRs were grouped with DBSCAN, and TCRdist sequence similarity was added when clustering was performed within HLA-allele-positive subsets. For co-occurrence clustering, repertoires with fewer than 30,000 or more than 120,000 public chains were excluded, along with four or five repertoires with anomalous nucleotide sharing. The immuneACCESS repertoire file appears here via TCRdb, limited to in-frame rearrangements. These files lack a portion of the clones; in checked studies, under half of the deficit traces to unresolved V genes, and the cause of the others is not known. That table is the source of V, J and clone size, and D and trimming were worked out from the DNA. The sample table records 80,000 to 100,000 clones; roughly 70% of these occur just once. Less than 2.5% of the sample comes from the top ten.

The cohort comprised around 700 healthy bone marrow donors. At the time of sampling, every cohort member was nominally healthy, though immune exposures that went unrecorded were likely present. The donor was CMV seronegative and was included in the group of 352 seronegative cohort members. Each donor provided a peripheral blood sample, and peripheral blood mononuclear cells were used for TCR beta sequencing. The Qiagen DNeasy Blood Extraction Kit was used to extract genomic DNA from the blood cell samples. CDR1 and CDR2, looked up from the germline V gene (reference sequence), are SEHNR and FQNEAQ. The CDR3 measures 17 amino acids from cysteine to phenylalanine. Kept here is only the CDR3 DNA, which spans 51 bases and is read in frame from base 1. Clipping removes 5 bases from V and 1 base from J, with 9 as the unmatched junction base count. Concerning this clone itself: Its antigen is still unknown. No clone much larger than this one lies a single base away; base qualities are absent.

The rearranged segments are TRBV7-9 and TRBJ2-1; TRBD2 matches 9 bases in the middle. The source of this sequence is a man in his fifties in good health and CMV-seronegative. The sample comprised PBMCs. The nucleotide sequence reads TGTGCCAGCAGCCCTGCCAGCGGGGGGACATCCTACAATGAGCAGTTCTTC. This translates into CASSPASGGTSYNEQFF.